The TCR beta chain described here comes from a study of blood T cell repertoires in COVID-19 (dated by TCRdb to about 2020). Describing the broader study: Samples from collaborators originated in the United States, Italy and Spain and spanned both the acute and convalescent phases of COVID-19. The repertoires were released in a freely available public database intended as a resource for research on the immune response to SARS-CoV-2. HLA class I and class II types, where available, came from metadata supplied by the sample provider rather than from assay-based typing. The sample metadata nearly always contained a de-identified subject ID, COVID-19 status, age in years and sex. The prospective study material was composed of cDNA or gDNA derived from T cells, B-cell-depleted T cells, or PBMCs. The dataset comprised deeply sampled blood TCRbeta repertoires from subjects exposed to, actively infected with, or recovered from COVID-19. Samples were obtained from the ongoing ImmuneRACE study (first 160 participants) and from some 1,300 subjects provided by 6 global collaborators.

Collaborating institutions collected whole blood in K2EDTA tubes following their own protocols. For TCRbeta analysis, collaborator samples were shipped as frozen whole blood, as isolated PBMCs, or as DNA extracted from either sample type. With respect to this clone: The antigen this receptor binds is unknown. No qualities accompany the bases; no much larger clone lies one base away.

What the study reported, not specific to this receptor: The quantity of clinical and demographic metadata differed by source and by participant and was supplied without curation.

Cut back by 0 bases and 2 bases, the V and J ends lie 16 bases apart. From the germline V gene, CDR1 is MGHRA and CDR2 is YSYEKL. From the cysteine through the phenylalanine, the CDR3 covers 17 amino acids. Left in the record is the CDR3 DNA by itself, 51 bases read in frame from the first base. The immunoSEQ Assay, a bias-controlled multiplex PCR, was used to amplify TCRbeta CDR3 regions from genomic DNA. On the study's bioinformatics: Within the assay, amplification of reference gene primers was used to estimate how many nucleated cells each sample contained. Sequence reads were collapsed and filtered to measure the absolute abundance of every unique TCRbeta CDR3 rearrangement. For each sample, productive Simpson clonality was calculated by taking the square root of Simpson's diversity index across productive rearrangements. The clones in this table, taken by TCRdb from immuneACCESS, are in-frame only. Not every clone is retained; where verified, under half of the shortfall comes from an unresolved V gene, and the cause of the rest is unknown. V and J calls and clone size are copied from that table; D and trimming were computed from the DNA. This sample lists roughly 200,000 clones; roughly 81% were detected once. The ten largest clones capture 4.5% to 5.5% of the sample.

The rearranged segments are TRBV4-1 and TRBJ2-5; possibly the D gene is TRBD2, per 6 matching bases. The sequencing sample was made of peripheral blood. This receptor was obtained from a woman in her seventies with active or convalescent COVID-19. The DNA sequence is TGCGCCAGCAGCCAAGATCACGGGCGGGGAACTCAAGAGACCCAGTACTTC. The translation is CASSQDHGRGTQETQYF.